These 4 T cell receptor beta chains were all obtained from the same sample, sequenced in a study of T cells in narcolepsy. Libraries were prepared by immunoSEQ multiplex PCR; TCRdb keeps only in-frame clonotypes and omits some of them. The data show approximately 30,000 clones, 84% seen once. The sequencing input was CD45RA- memory CD4+ T cells from PBMCs. The origin of the receptors is a human donor with narcolepsy.

The chain uses TRBV11-2 and TRBJ2-5; no firm D call. The V end was cut by 3 bases, the J end by 2 bases, with 19 bases between. The CDR3 loop spans 17 amino acids. Germline-derived CDR1 and CDR2 are SGHAT and FQNNGV. As DNA, the CDR3 is TGTGCCAGCAGCTTTAGCAGGTTTACCCCTTCTCAAGAGACCCAGTACTTC. Its translation: CASSFSRFTPSQETQYF.

The V call is TRBV15, the J call TRBJ2-2; 7 bases match TRBD1. This CDR3 has 15 amino acids. V lost 4 bases and J lost 6; bases outside the gene matches: 8. Germline values: CDR1 LNHNV, CDR2 YYDKDF (reference sequence). The CDR3 coding sequence is TGTGCCACCAGCATCGACCGGACAGGAGCCGGGGAGCTGTTTTTT. It yields the protein CATSIDRTGAGELFF.

This chain joins TRBV19 and TRBJ1-2, with D possibly TRBD1 on 5 matching bases. The CDR3 is 16 residues long. Trimming left V 5 bases short and J 5 bases short, with 21 bases between. Looked up from germline, CDR1 is LNHDA and CDR2 is SQIVND (reference sequence). The CDR3 sequence: CASSGDRTARGYGYTF. CDR3 DNA: TGTGCCAGTAGTGGGGACCGAACGGCGAGGGGTTATGGCTACACCTTC.

The V gene is TRBV5-1, the J gene TRBJ2-3; D uncertain. Trimming removed 0 bases at V and 6 bases at J, with 11 bases between. Germline-derived CDR1 and CDR2 are SGHRS and YFSETQ. The CDR3 has 14 amino acids. In nucleotides, the CDR3 is TGCGCCAGCAGCTTGGAAGCGCCTGCGGATACGCAGTATTTT. Protein sequence: CASSLEAPADTQYF.